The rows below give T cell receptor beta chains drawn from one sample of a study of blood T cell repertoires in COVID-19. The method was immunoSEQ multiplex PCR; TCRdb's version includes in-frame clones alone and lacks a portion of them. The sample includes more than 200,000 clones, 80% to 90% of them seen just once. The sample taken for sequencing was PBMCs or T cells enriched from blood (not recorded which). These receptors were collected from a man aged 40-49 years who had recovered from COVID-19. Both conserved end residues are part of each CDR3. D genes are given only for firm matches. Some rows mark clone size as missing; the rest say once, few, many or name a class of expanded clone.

CDR3aa: CATSRPGTGIGTEAFF; CDR3nt: TGTGCCACCAGCAGGCCCGGGACAGGGATTGGCACTGAAGCTTTCTTT; v_gene: TRBV15; d_gene: TRBD1; j_gene: TRBJ1-1; abundance: once
CDR3aa: CASSLSGDPNYGYTF; CDR3nt: TGTGCCAGCAGCTTGTCAGGCGATCCTAACTATGGCTACACCTTC; v_gene: TRBV13; d_gene: -; j_gene: TRBJ1-2; abundance: -
CDR3aa: CASSLTGITYNEQFF; CDR3nt: TGCGCCAGCAGCTTGACAGGGATAACCTACAATGAGCAGTTCTTC; v_gene: TRBV5-1; d_gene: -; j_gene: TRBJ2-1; abundance: few
CDR3aa: CASSLGTGGGDNQPQHF; CDR3nt: TGTGCCAGCAGCTTAGGAACAGGGGGAGGCGACAATCAGCCCCAGCATTTT; v_gene: TRBV5-4; d_gene: TRBD1; j_gene: TRBJ1-5; abundance: -
CDR3aa: CSVGGQPQHF; CDR3nt: TGCAGCGTTGGAGGGCAGCCCCAGCATTTT; v_gene: TRBV29-1; d_gene: -; j_gene: TRBJ1-5; abundance: -
CDR3aa: CASSFFTGELFF; CDR3nt: TGTGCCAGCAGCTTCTTCACCGGGGAGCTGTTTTTT; v_gene: TRBV9; d_gene: -; j_gene: TRBJ2-2; abundance: -
CDR3aa: CASSPAGATDTQYF; CDR3nt: TGTGCCAGCTCACCAGCGGGAGCGACAGATACGCAGTATTTT; v_gene: TRBV18; d_gene: TRBD2; j_gene: TRBJ2-3; abundance: once
CDR3aa: CASSLAGGYNEQFF; CDR3nt: TGTGCCAGTAGTCTAGCGGGGGGGTACAATGAGCAGTTCTTC; v_gene: TRBV19; d_gene: TRBD2; j_gene: TRBJ2-1; abundance: -
CDR3aa: CASSLRGDTYTEAFF; CDR3nt: TGTGCCAGCTCACTCCGGGGGGACACTTACACTGAAGCTTTCTTT; v_gene: TRBV18; d_gene: -; j_gene: TRBJ1-1; abundance: -
CDR3aa: CASSQGVLAHEQYF; CDR3nt: TGTGCCAGCAGCCAAGGCGTTCTTGCCCACGAGCAGTACTTC; v_gene: TRBV3-1/TRBV3-2; d_gene: -; j_gene: TRBJ2-7; abundance: -
CDR3aa: CASSPGGTDTSEAFF; CDR3nt: TGCGCCAGCAGCCCAGGGGGGACTGATACCTCTGAAGCTTTCTTT; v_gene: TRBV5-1; d_gene: TRBD1; j_gene: TRBJ1-1; abundance: -
CDR3aa: CASSQERDFQYEQYF; CDR3nt: TGTGCCAGCAGCCAGGAACGGGACTTTCAGTACGAGCAGTACTTC; v_gene: TRBV4-2; d_gene: -; j_gene: TRBJ2-7; abundance: -
CDR3aa: CASSQDTKTQYF; CDR3nt: TGTGCCAGCAGCCAGGACACAAAGACCCAGTACTTC; v_gene: TRBV4-2; d_gene: -; j_gene: TRBJ2-5; abundance: -
CDR3aa: CASSLFPGRDSNNEQFF; CDR3nt: TGTGCCAGCAGTTTATTCCCGGGACGGGACTCAAACAATGAGCAGTTCTTC; v_gene: TRBV27; d_gene: -; j_gene: TRBJ2-1; abundance: -
CDR3aa: CASSPLGGYYNEQFF; CDR3nt: TGTGCCAGCTCACCTTTGGGAGGATATTACAATGAGCAGTTCTTC; v_gene: TRBV18; d_gene: -; j_gene: TRBJ2-1; abundance: -
CDR3aa: CASSRQGADNSPLHF; CDR3nt: TGTGCCAGCAGCCGACAGGGAGCAGATAATTCACCCCTCCACTTT; v_gene: TRBV7-9; d_gene: TRBD1; j_gene: TRBJ1-6; abundance: -
CDR3aa: CASAQGAGYEQYF; CDR3nt: TGTGCCAGTGCACAGGGGGCGGGTTACGAGCAGTACTTC; v_gene: TRBV19; d_gene: TRBD1; j_gene: TRBJ2-7; abundance: -
CDR3aa: CASSSDGNYGYTF; CDR3nt: TGTGCCAGCAGCAGCGACGGGAACTATGGCTACACCTTC; v_gene: TRBV11-1; d_gene: -; j_gene: TRBJ1-2; abundance: once
CDR3aa: CASSQGGSGYTF; CDR3nt: TGTGCCAGCAGCCAAGGGGGCAGCGGCTACACCTTC; v_gene: TRBV14; d_gene: -; j_gene: TRBJ1-2; abundance: -
CDR3aa: CASSQSPGNGYTF; CDR3nt: TGTGCCAGCAGCCAATCTCCGGGGAATGGCTACACCTTC; v_gene: TRBV16; d_gene: -; j_gene: TRBJ1-2; abundance: -
CDR3aa: CASGWKGGGQETQYF; CDR3nt: TGTGCCAGCGGGTGGAAAGGGGGTGGGCAAGAGACCCAGTACTTC; v_gene: TRBV6-5; d_gene: -; j_gene: TRBJ2-5; abundance: once
CDR3aa: CASSFLGQGVLAFF; CDR3nt: TGTGCCAGCAGTTTTTTAGGACAGGGGGTTTTGGCTTTCTTT; v_gene: TRBV28; d_gene: TRBD1; j_gene: TRBJ1-1; abundance: few
CDR3aa: CASSQGAGGASEQYF; CDR3nt: TGTGCCAGCAGCCAAGGGGCAGGGGGTGCCTCCGAGCAGTACTTC; v_gene: TRBV11-3; d_gene: TRBD1; j_gene: TRBJ2-7; abundance: -
CDR3aa: CASSLTRESEAFF; CDR3nt: TGTGCCAGCAGCTTAACCCGGGAGAGCGAAGCTTTCTTT; v_gene: TRBV7-3; d_gene: -; j_gene: TRBJ1-1; abundance: few
CDR3aa: CASSISRDQPQHF; CDR3nt: TGTGCCAGTAGTATAAGCAGGGATCAGCCCCAGCATTTT; v_gene: TRBV19; d_gene: -; j_gene: TRBJ1-5; abundance: -
CDR3aa: CASSIGSGTYQETQYF; CDR3nt: TGTGCCAGTAGTATTGGGAGCGGGACGTACCAAGAGACCCAGTACTTC; v_gene: TRBV19; d_gene: TRBD2; j_gene: TRBJ2-5; abundance: -
CDR3aa: CASSRRGDNSPLHF; CDR3nt: TGTGCCAGCAGCCGCAGGGGGGATAATTCACCCCTCCACTTT; v_gene: TRBV11-2; d_gene: TRBD1; j_gene: TRBJ1-6; abundance: -
CDR3aa: CASSVGTYGYTF; CDR3nt: TGTGCCAGCAGCGTAGGGACTTATGGCTACACCTTC; v_gene: TRBV9; d_gene: -; j_gene: TRBJ1-2; abundance: -
CDR3aa: CASSLTRDSDLRAFF; CDR3nt: TGTGCCAGCAGCCTAACCCGGGACAGCGATCTTCGGGCTTTCTTT; v_gene: TRBV7-9; d_gene: TRBD1; j_gene: TRBJ1-1; abundance: -
CDR3aa: CASSLYTGGSYNSPLHF; CDR3nt: TGTGCCAGCAGCTTGTACACAGGGGGCTCCTATAATTCACCCCTCCACTTT; v_gene: TRBV5-5; d_gene: TRBD1; j_gene: TRBJ1-6; abundance: -
CDR3aa: CASSPGQPRSSGNTIYF; CDR3nt: TGTGCCAGCAGCCCAGGACAGCCGAGATCCTCTGGAAACACCATATATTTT; v_gene: TRBV7-2; d_gene: -; j_gene: TRBJ1-3; abundance: -
CDR3aa: CASSPPRTGGKRGFEQYF; CDR3nt: TGTGCCAGCAGCCCCCCGCGGACAGGGGGAAAACGGGGCTTCGAGCAGTACTTC; v_gene: TRBV9; d_gene: TRBD1; j_gene: TRBJ2-7; abundance: -
CDR3aa: CASSLVYGQGADGEKQYF; CDR3nt: TGTGCCAGCAGCTTAGTATACGGACAGGGGGCGGACGGGGAAAAGCAGTACTTC; v_gene: TRBV7-2; d_gene: TRBD1; j_gene: TRBJ2-7; abundance: -
CDR3aa: CASSQNRGYTF; CDR3nt: TGTGCCAGCAGCCAAAATAGAGGCTACACCTTC; v_gene: TRBV7-9; d_gene: -; j_gene: TRBJ1-2; abundance: once
CDR3aa: CSVMDSSTNEKLFF; CDR3nt: TGCAGCGTTATGGACAGTTCAACTAATGAAAAACTGTTTTTT; v_gene: TRBV29-1; d_gene: -; j_gene: TRBJ1-4; abundance: -
CDR3aa: CASSISSGTVWTEAFF; CDR3nt: TGTGCCAGTAGTATCTCCTCCGGGACAGTCTGGACTGAAGCTTTCTTT; v_gene: TRBV19; d_gene: TRBD1; j_gene: TRBJ1-1; abundance: -
CDR3aa: CASSMDRGTEAFF; CDR3nt: TGTGCCAGCAGCATGGACAGGGGCACTGAAGCTTTCTTT; v_gene: TRBV6-5; d_gene: TRBD1; j_gene: TRBJ1-1; abundance: -
CDR3aa: CASSLEVGLAGRIDTQYF; CDR3nt: TGTGCCAGCAGCTTAGAGGTTGGACTAGCGGGACGGATAGATACGCAGTATTTT; v_gene: TRBV13; d_gene: TRBD2; j_gene: TRBJ2-3; abundance: -
CDR3aa: CASGLSGVDSYEQYF; CDR3nt: TGTGCTAGTGGTTTATCAGGGGTGGACTCCTACGAGCAGTACTTC; v_gene: TRBV12-5; d_gene: -; j_gene: TRBJ2-7; abundance: -
CDR3aa: CASSLDWGLGETQYF; CDR3nt: TGTGCCAGCAGCTTAGATTGGGGGCTGGGGGAGACCCAGTACTTC; v_gene: TRBV11-2; d_gene: -; j_gene: TRBJ2-5; abundance: -
CDR3aa: CATRLPTGGTEKLFF; CDR3nt: TGTGCCACCAGGTTACCGACAGGGGGCACAGAAAAACTGTTTTTT; v_gene: TRBV15; d_gene: TRBD1; j_gene: TRBJ1-4; abundance: -
CDR3aa: CASSLPLGETQYF; CDR3nt: TGTGCCAGCAGTTTACCCCTCGGGGAGACCCAGTACTTC; v_gene: TRBV12-3/TRBV12-4; d_gene: -; j_gene: TRBJ2-5; abundance: -
CDR3aa: CAISGAGSTDTQYF; CDR3nt: TGTGCCATCAGTGGGGCAGGGTCGACAGATACGCAGTATTTT; v_gene: TRBV10-3; d_gene: -; j_gene: TRBJ2-3; abundance: -
CDR3aa: CASSLAGQGIYGYTF; CDR3nt: TGTGCCAGCAGCTTGGCCGGCCAGGGGATATATGGCTACACCTTC; v_gene: TRBV5-6; d_gene: -; j_gene: TRBJ1-2; abundance: -
CDR3aa: CASSPGTNFLSYEQYF; CDR3nt: TGCGCCAGCAGCCCCGGGACAAACTTCCTCTCCTACGAGCAGTACTTC; v_gene: TRBV5-1; d_gene: -; j_gene: TRBJ2-7; abundance: -
CDR3aa: CASSLGLANYNEQFF; CDR3nt: TGTGCCAGCAGCCTTGGACTAGCGAACTACAATGAGCAGTTCTTC; v_gene: TRBV3-1/TRBV3-2; d_gene: TRBD2; j_gene: TRBJ2-1; abundance: -
CDR3aa: CASSYTGEGEQFF; CDR3nt: TGTGCCAGCAGCTATACGGGGGAGGGTGAGCAGTTCTTC; v_gene: TRBV7-3; d_gene: TRBD2; j_gene: TRBJ2-1; abundance: -
CDR3aa: CASSPRTGPSGNTIYF; CDR3nt: TGTGCCAGCAGCCCAAGGACAGGGCCCTCTGGAAACACCATATATTTT; v_gene: TRBV7-8; d_gene: TRBD1; j_gene: TRBJ1-3; abundance: -
CDR3aa: CASSLELAGRNEQFF; CDR3nt: TGTGCCAGCAGCTTAGAACTAGCGGGGAGGAATGAGCAGTTCTTC; v_gene: TRBV7-8; d_gene: TRBD2; j_gene: TRBJ2-1; abundance: -
CDR3aa: CASSPPSGQETQYF; CDR3nt: TGTGCCAGCTCACCACCTTCAGGCCAAGAGACCCAGTACTTC; v_gene: TRBV18; d_gene: -; j_gene: TRBJ2-5; abundance: once
CDR3aa: CASSPGEGKGQPQHF; CDR3nt: TGTGCCAGCTCACCCGGGGAGGGTAAAGGTCAGCCCCAGCATTTT; v_gene: TRBV18; d_gene: -; j_gene: TRBJ1-5; abundance: -
CDR3aa: CASRLTGQVSSYNSPLHF; CDR3nt: TGTGCCAGCAGGTTGACAGGGCAAGTTAGCTCCTATAATTCACCCCTCCACTTT; v_gene: TRBV28; d_gene: TRBD1; j_gene: TRBJ1-6; abundance: -